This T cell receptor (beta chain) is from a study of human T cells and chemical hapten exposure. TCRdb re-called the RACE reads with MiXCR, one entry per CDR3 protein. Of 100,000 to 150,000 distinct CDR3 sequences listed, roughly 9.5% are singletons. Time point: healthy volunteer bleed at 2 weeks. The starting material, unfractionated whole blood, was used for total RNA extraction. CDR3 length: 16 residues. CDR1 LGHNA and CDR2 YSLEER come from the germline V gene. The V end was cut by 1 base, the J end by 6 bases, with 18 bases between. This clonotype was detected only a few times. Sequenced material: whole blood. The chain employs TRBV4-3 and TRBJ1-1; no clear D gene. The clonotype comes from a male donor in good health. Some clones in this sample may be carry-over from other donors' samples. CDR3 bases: TGCGCCAGCAGCCAAGTATCGCAAGGAGGTTTCGCTGAAGCTTTCTTT. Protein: CASSQVSQGGFAEAFF.